Below are 7 T cell receptor beta chains sequenced from a single sample in a study of post-analysis software for immune sequencing data. Study-wide results and limits: The study found TRBV5-6, TRBV5-1 and TRBV20-1 among a few TRBV segments more frequent in patients than controls.

These TCRs are of unknown antigen specificity. The library was made from cDNA and included unique molecular identifiers. TCRdb reanalysed the PCR reads using MiXCR and keeps one entry per CDR3 protein. The sample lists 820,000 or so distinct CDR3 sequences; about 57% were seen once. Material: blood. The source of these receptors is a girl aged 5-17 years with multiple sclerosis.

The chain employs TRBV5-4 and TRBJ2-5; D is unresolved. V lost 0 bases, J lost 11 bases, and 17 bases lay in between. In germline, CDR1 is SGHNT, CDR2 YYREEE (reference sequence). The CDR3 runs to 14 residues. The CDR3 sequence is CASSLAGSRNEQYF. The DNA of the CDR3 is TGTGCCAGCAGCTTGGCGGGTAGCCGCAATGAGCAGTACTTC.

V gene TRBV12-3 or TRBV12-4 combines with J gene TRBJ2-1; 11 positions match TRBD1. V was pared by 6 bases and J by 6 bases, with 16 bases of the junction left unmatched. The CDR3 is 18 amino acids. The CDR3 is CASSPDRGRKLSFNEQFF. CDR3 in DNA: TGTGCCAGCAGCCCGGACAGGGGGCGCAAATTAAGTTTCAATGAGCAGTTCTTC.

The gene calls are TRBV5-5 and TRBJ2-5, with D possibly being TRBD2 (5 bases). The germline V gene has CDR1 SGHKS and CDR2 YYEKEE (reference sequence). The CDR3 has 15 amino acids. V dropped 4 bases and J dropped 2 bases, with 15 bases sitting between them. The CDR3 DNA is TGTGCCAGCAGCGCCGGGGATCGTGTACAAGAGACCCAGTACTTC. Amino acids: CASSAGDRVQETQYF.

The genes are TRBV2 and TRBJ2-5; TRBD1 aligns across 7 bases. Unmatched junction bases numbered 13, after V lost 10 bases and J lost 5 bases. The CDR3 contains 14 residues. Germline CDR1 is SNHLY and CDR2 is FYNNEI. CDR3 in amino acids: CATARPDREETQYF. The CDR3 coding sequence is TGTGCCACCGCGAGACCCGACAGGGAGGAGACCCAGTACTTC.

This clonotype has only one observation. The chain carries TRBV9 and TRBJ1-2, with 11 bases identical to TRBD1. The CDR3 consists of 16 residues. Germline V CDR1 and CDR2: SGDLS, YYNGEE. V shed 4 bases, J shed 5 bases, and the junction held 10 bases outside the gene matches. CDR3 protein: CASSSQGTGGWYGYTF. As DNA, the CDR3 is TGTGCCAGCAGCTCTCAAGGGACAGGGGGATGGTATGGCTACACCTTC.

Details on this clonotype: Given the absence of the conserved phenylalanine or tryptophan at the CDR3 end, a read error is likely. This sequence joins TRBV6-1 and TRBJ2-6, with a possible D match to TRBD1 (5 bases). Looked up from germline, CDR1 is MNHNS and CDR2 is SASEGT. The V end was cut by 3 bases, the J end by 0 bases, with 15 bases between. The CDR3 loop spans 18 amino acids. Here the CDR3 reads CASSDEPDSSSGANVLTV. The CDR3 DNA reads TGTGCCAGCAGTGATGAGCCTGACAGCAGCTCTGGGGCCAACGTCCTGACTGTC.

The chain joins TRBV6-4 to TRBJ2-1, with 9 bases aligning to TRBD1. This CDR3 comprises 15 residues. Germline assignment: CDR1 MRHNA and CDR2 SNTAGT. V was pared by 4 bases and J by 4 bases, with 5 bases of the junction left unmatched. The CDR3 protein is CASSGGQGGYNEQFF. The DNA for the CDR3 is TGTGCCAGCAGTGGGGGACAGGGAGGGTACAATGAGCAGTTCTTC.